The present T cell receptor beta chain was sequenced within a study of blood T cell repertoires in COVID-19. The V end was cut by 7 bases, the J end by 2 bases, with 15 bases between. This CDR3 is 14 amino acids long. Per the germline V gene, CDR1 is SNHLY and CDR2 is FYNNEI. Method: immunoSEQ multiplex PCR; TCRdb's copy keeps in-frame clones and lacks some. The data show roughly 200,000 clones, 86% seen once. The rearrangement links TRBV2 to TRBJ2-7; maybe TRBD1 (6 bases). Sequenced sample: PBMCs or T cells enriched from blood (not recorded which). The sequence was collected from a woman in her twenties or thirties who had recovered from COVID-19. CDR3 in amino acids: CASMSPGQTYEQYF. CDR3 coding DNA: TGTGCCAGCATGTCACCAGGACAGACCTACGAGCAGTACTTC. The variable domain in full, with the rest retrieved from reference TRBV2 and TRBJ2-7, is EPEVTQTPSHQVTQMGQEVILRCVPISNHLYFYWYRQILGQKVEFLVSFYNNEISEKSEIFDDQFSVERPDGSNFTLKIRSTKLEDSAMYFCASMSPGQTYEQYFGPGTRLTVT.